This is a list of T cell receptor beta chains from one sample in a study of radiotherapy plus CTLA-4 blockade in lung cancer. Sequencing was performed with immunoSEQ multiplex PCR; in TCRdb, only in-frame clones are kept and a portion is missing. Found here are 50,000 to 65,000 clones, more than 60% of them singletons; the top ten hold 3.5% to 4.5%. The sequencing here drew on peripheral blood, taken from a patient treated with radiotherapy plus ipilimumab. The receptors were sampled from a human donor with non-small cell lung cancer who had a partial response to radiotherapy plus ipilimumab. The CDR3 runs from the conserved cysteine through the conserved F or W. D genes are given only for firm matches. Only part of the rows carry a size: once, few, many, or a class if the clone is expanded.

clone_size: .
j_call: TRBJ2-7
d_call: .
v_call: TRBV6-6
cdr3_aa: CASSYSVSQGSEQYF
cdr3_nt: TGTGCCAGCAGTTACTCGGTTTCGCAGGGAAGCGAGCAGTACTTC

clone_size: once
j_call: TRBJ2-6
d_call: .
v_call: TRBV5-4
cdr3_aa: CASSLGASGANVLTF
cdr3_nt: TGTGCCAGCAGCTTGGGGGCCTCTGGGGCCAACGTCCTGACTTTC

clone_size: .
j_call: TRBJ2-5
d_call: .
v_call: TRBV6-6
cdr3_aa: CASSYAGSQETQYF
cdr3_nt: TGTGCCAGCAGTTACGCAGGGTCTCAAGAGACCCAGTACTTC

clone_size: .
j_call: TRBJ2-7
d_call: TRBD1
v_call: TRBV27
cdr3_aa: CASSFSTGEKQYF
cdr3_nt: TGTGCCAGCAGTTTCTCGACAGGGGAGAAGCAGTACTTC

clone_size: few
j_call: TRBJ2-7
d_call: .
v_call: TRBV2
cdr3_aa: CASSGTDYEQYF
cdr3_nt: TGTGCCAGCAGTGGGACAGACTACGAGCAGTACTTC

clone_size: .
j_call: TRBJ1-5
d_call: TRBD1
v_call: TRBV15
cdr3_aa: CATSRGTGGDQPQHF
cdr3_nt: TGTGCCACCAGCAGGGGGACAGGGGGCGACCAGCCCCAGCATTTT

clone_size: .
j_call: TRBJ2-7
d_call: TRBD1
v_call: TRBV13
cdr3_aa: CASSTTGPYEQYF
cdr3_nt: TGTGCCAGCAGCACGACAGGGCCCTACGAGCAGTACTTC

clone_size: .
j_call: TRBJ2-7
d_call: TRBD2
v_call: TRBV7-9
cdr3_aa: CASSSGLAGGWYEQYF
cdr3_nt: TGTGCCAGCAGCTCCGGACTAGCGGGGGGCTGGTACGAGCAGTACTTC

clone_size: .
j_call: TRBJ2-7
d_call: TRBD2
v_call: TRBV5-4
cdr3_aa: CASSRGGSGGTYEQYF
cdr3_nt: TGTGCCAGCAGCCGGGGCGGTAGCGGGGGTACCTACGAGCAGTACTTC

clone_size: few
j_call: TRBJ1-1
d_call: .
v_call: TRBV12-5
cdr3_aa: CASGLNEAFF
cdr3_nt: TGTGCTAGTGGCCTTAATGAAGCTTTCTTT